This TCR beta chain was captured in a study of OX40 agonist ivuxolimab in advanced cancers. Findings of the study overall: Nonresponders included some who also had low normalized T-cell clonal expansion.

TCRdb keeps only in-frame clones here, not all; method: immunoSEQ multiplex PCR. The sample has about 24,000 clones; about nine tenths are singletons. Concerning this clone itself: The antigen remains unidentified.

Germline trimming cut 5 bases from V and 5 bases from J; bases unmatched to any gene: 7. The CDR3 totals 14 residues. Germline CDR1 SGHNT, CDR2 YENEEA. The sample in question was CD4+ or CD8+ T cells sorted from blood, obtained in a trial of the OX40 agonist ivuxolimab. The clonotype was recovered from an adult with an advanced solid tumor such as melanoma, head and neck, liver or kidney cancer. The chain recombines TRBV11-3 with TRBJ2-5, with 8 bases lining up with TRBD1. The CDR3 DNA reads as TGTGCCAGCAGCCCAAGACAGGGGATGGAGACCCAGTACTTC. This codes for CASSPRQGMETQYF. Full variable domain (outside the CDR3, taken from reference TRBV11-3 and TRBJ2-5): EAGVVQSPRYKIIEKKQPVAFWCNPISGHNTLYWYLQNLGQGPELLIRYENEEAVDDSQLPKDRFSAERLKGVDSTLKIQPAELGDSAVYLCASSPRQGMETQYFGPGTRLLVL.